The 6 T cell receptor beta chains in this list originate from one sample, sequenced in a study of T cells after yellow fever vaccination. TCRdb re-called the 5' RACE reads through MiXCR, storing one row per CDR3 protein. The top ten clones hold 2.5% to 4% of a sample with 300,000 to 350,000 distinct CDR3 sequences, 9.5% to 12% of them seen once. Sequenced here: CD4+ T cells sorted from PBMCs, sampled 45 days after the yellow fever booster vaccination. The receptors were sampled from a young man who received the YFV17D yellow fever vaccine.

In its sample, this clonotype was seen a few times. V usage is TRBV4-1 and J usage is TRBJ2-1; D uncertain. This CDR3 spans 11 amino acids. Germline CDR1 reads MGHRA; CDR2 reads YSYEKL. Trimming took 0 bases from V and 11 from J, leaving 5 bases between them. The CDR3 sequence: CASSQELKQFF. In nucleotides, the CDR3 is TGCGCCAGCAGCCAAGAACTTAAGCAGTTCTTC.

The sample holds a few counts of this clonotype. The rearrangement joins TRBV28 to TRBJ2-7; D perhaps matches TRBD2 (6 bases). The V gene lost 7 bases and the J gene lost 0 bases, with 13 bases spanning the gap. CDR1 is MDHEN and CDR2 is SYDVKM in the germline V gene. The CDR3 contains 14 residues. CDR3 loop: CASNPDGSSYEQYV. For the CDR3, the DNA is TGTGCCAGCAATCCGGACGGGAGCTCCTACGAGCAGTACGTC.

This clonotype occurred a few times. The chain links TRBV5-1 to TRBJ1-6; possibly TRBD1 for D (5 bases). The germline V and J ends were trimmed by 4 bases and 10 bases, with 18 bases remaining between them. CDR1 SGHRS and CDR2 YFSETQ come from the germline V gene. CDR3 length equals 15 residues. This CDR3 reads CASSLGRPGDSPLHF. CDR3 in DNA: TGCGCCAGCAGCCTTGGACGGCCTGGGGACTCACCCCTCCACTTT.

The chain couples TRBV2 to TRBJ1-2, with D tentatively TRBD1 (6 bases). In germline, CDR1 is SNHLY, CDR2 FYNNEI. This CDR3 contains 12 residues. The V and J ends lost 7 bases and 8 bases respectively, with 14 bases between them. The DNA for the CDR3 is TGTGCCAGCAATATCTACAGGGACGGCTACACCTTC. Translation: CASNIYRDGYTF.

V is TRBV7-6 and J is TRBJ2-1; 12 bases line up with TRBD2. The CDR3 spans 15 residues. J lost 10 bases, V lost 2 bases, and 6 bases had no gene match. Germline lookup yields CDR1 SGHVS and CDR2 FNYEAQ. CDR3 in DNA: TGTGCCAGCAGCTTAACGACTAGCGGGGGTTTAGAGCAGTTCTTC. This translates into CASSLTTSGGLEQFF.

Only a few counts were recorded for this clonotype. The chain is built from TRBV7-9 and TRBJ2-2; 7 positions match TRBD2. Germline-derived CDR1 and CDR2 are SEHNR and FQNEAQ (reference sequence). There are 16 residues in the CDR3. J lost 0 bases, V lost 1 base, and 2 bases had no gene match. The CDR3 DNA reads TGTGCCAGCAGCTTAGTGGGGACTACGAACACCGGGGAGCTGTTTTTT. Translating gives CASSLVGTTNTGELFF.